Sequencing of this T cell receptor (beta chain) was carried out in a study of blood T cell repertoires in COVID-19. Study information: From the United States, Italy and Spain came samples of acute and convalescent COVID-19. In each case, the material was cDNA or gDNA derived from T cells, B-cell-depleted T cells, or PBMCs.

This CDR3 has 12 amino acids. V lost 5 bases to trimming and J lost 5 bases, with 9 bases between them. Germline values: CDR1 MNHEY, CDR2 SVGAGI. The authors' processing: Estimates of nucleated cell counts were drawn from the amplification of reference gene primers. Method: immunoSEQ multiplex PCR; TCRdb's copy keeps in-frame clones and lacks some. D and trimming were read from the DNA, whereas the V and J calls and clone size are those reported in that table. The repertoire holds some 99,000 clones, with about four fifths as singletons. The TCR was taken from a man between 65 and 85 years old with acute or convalescent COVID-19. Specimen: peripheral blood. This chain joins TRBV6-5 and TRBJ2-5; a possible D gene is TRBD1 (5 bases). CDR3 amino acids: CASSQGGETQYF. The CDR3 DNA reads as TGTGCCAGCAGTCAGGGTGGTGAGACCCAGTACTTC.